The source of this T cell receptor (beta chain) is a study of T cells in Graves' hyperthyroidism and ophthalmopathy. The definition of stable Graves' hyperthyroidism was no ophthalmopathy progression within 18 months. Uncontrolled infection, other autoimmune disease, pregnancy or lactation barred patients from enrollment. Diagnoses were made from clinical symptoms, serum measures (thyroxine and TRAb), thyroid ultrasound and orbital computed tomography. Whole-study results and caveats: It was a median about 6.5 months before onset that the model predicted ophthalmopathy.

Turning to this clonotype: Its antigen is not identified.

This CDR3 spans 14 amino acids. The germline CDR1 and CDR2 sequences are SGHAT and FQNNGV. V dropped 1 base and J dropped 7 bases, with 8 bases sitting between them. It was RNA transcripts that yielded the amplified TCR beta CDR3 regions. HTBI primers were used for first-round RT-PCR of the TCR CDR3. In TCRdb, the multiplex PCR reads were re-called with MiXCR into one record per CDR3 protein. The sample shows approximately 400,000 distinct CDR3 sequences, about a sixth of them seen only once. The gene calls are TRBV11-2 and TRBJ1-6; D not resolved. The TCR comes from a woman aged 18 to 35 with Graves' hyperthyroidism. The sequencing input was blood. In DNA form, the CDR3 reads TGTGCCAGCAGCTTAGTACAGCAGAATTCACCCCTCCACTTT. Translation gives CASSLVQQNSPLHF.